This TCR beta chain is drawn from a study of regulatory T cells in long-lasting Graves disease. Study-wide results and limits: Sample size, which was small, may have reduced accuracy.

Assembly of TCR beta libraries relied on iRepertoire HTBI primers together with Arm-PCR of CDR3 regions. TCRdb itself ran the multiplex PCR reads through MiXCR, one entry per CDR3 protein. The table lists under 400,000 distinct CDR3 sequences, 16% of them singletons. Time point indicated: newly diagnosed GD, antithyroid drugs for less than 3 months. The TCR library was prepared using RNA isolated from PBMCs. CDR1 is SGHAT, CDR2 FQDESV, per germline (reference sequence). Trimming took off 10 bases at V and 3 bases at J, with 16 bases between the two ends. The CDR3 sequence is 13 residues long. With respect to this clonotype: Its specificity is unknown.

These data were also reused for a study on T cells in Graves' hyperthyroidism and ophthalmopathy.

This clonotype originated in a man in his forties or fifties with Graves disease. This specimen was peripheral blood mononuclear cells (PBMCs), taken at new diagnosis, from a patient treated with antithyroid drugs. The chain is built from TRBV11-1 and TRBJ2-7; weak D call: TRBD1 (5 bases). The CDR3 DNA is TGTGCCACGGAAGACAGTACCGGCTACGAGCAGTACTTC. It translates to CATEDSTGYEQYF.